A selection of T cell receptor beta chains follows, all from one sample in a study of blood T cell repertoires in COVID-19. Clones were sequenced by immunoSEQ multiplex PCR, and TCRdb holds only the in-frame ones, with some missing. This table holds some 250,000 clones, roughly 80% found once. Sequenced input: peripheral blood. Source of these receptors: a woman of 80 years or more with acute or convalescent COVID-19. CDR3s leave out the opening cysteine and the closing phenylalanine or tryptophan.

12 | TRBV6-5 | ATLRTGKNYEQY
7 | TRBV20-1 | SVDYEQF
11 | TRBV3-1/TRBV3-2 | ASSQVAEYGYT
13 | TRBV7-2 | ASSVDRGLTDTQY
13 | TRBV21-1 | ASGSTGIASYEQY
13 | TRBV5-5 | ASSRGQGTNEKLF
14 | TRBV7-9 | ASSLAGQGGNTEAF
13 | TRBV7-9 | ASNPFDRVDYGYT
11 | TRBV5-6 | ASSLGGVLKQY
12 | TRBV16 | ASSQTGGNQPQH
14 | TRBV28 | ASSLGVTGTGNTIY
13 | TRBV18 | ASSFTDRGLGTQY